Each of the 30 T cell receptor beta chains below was sequenced from the same sample in a study of cytomegalovirus exposure and HLA in healthy donors. Both 60 Vbeta primers and 13 Jbeta primers went into the PCR. Measured with immunoSEQ multiplex PCR; TCRdb has only the in-frame clones, and not every one. This sample has 70,000 to 90,000 clones, with 75% found just once. The sequenced sample was PBMCs. Every receptor here comes from a man aged 40-55 years in good health and CMV-seronegative.

CDR3 residues: CASSYSRTGTDGYTF. The CDR3 bases are TGTGCCAGCAGTTACTCGCGAACAGGGACGGATGGCTACACCTTC. V gene TRBV6-5 combines with J gene TRBJ1-2; perhaps TRBD1 as D (6 bases). The V gene lost 0 bases and the J gene lost 6 bases, with 14 bases spanning the gap. Looked up from germline, CDR1 is MNHEY and CDR2 is SVGAGI. The CDR3 is made up of 15 amino acids.

The chain couples TRBV6-5 to TRBJ2-7; D might be TRBD2 (6 bases). Germline V CDR1 and CDR2: MNHEY, SVGAGI. The V gene lost 7 bases and the J gene lost 7 bases, with 11 bases spanning the gap. CDR3 size: 11 residues. Here the CDR3 reads CASTIRGEQYF. In nucleotides, the CDR3 is TGTGCCAGCACCATCCGGGGGGAGCAGTACTTC.

As for this clone: The junction shows a germline mismatch at one end, possibly a read error. V usage is TRBV7-9 and J usage is TRBJ2-1; TRBD1 matches 8 bases. CDR1 and CDR2 from the germline V gene are SEHNR and FQNEAQ (reference sequence). The CDR3 totals 17 residues. The CDR3 DNA is TGTTCCAGCAGCTTAGGACAGGGTGGGCTGGTGATCGATGAGCAGTTCTTC. This translates into CSSSLGQGGLVIDEQFF.

CDR3 coding DNA: TGCGCCAGCAGCTTGGGTCAGGTTGAGAATGAGCAGTTCTTC. Translating gives CASSLGQVENEQFF. The rearrangement joins TRBV5-1 to TRBJ2-1; D is undetermined. CDR3 length equals 14 residues. The germline CDR1 and CDR2 sequences are SGHRS and YFSETQ. V was cut by 0 bases and J by 7 bases, with 11 bases left in between.

The V and J genes are TRBV4-2 and TRBJ1-2; unclear D gene. Trimming shortened V by 0 bases and J by 4 bases, and 12 bases separated the two germline ends. The V gene's germline CDR1 is LGHNA and CDR2 YNFKEQ. The CDR3 is 15 amino acids. The CDR3 sequence: CASSQDQRGAYGYTF. In DNA, the CDR3 is TGTGCCAGCAGCCAAGATCAGCGGGGAGCCTATGGCTACACCTTC.

In its sample, this clone was seen a few times. The V call is TRBV25-1, the J call TRBJ1-1, with 9 nucleotides matching TRBD1. CDR3 size: 12 residues. V trimming: 8 bases; J trimming: 4 bases; junction bases outside the gene matches: 2. CDR1 and CDR2 from the germline V gene are MGHDK and SYGVNS. The CDR3 is CASQDRGTEAFF. The CDR3 DNA reads as TGTGCCAGCCAGGACAGGGGCACTGAAGCTTTCTTT.

This sequence joins TRBV15 and TRBJ2-5; 7 bases are a match to TRBD1. The CDR3 runs 16 residues. Germline CDR1 reads LNHNV; CDR2 reads YYDKDF (reference sequence). J lost 0 bases, V lost 0 bases, and 4 bases had no gene match. This chain's CDR3 is CATSRDLGGYQETQYF. The DNA for the CDR3 is TGTGCCACCAGCAGAGATCTAGGGGGCTACCAAGAGACCCAGTACTTC.

This sequence joins TRBV5-4 and TRBJ1-4; D perhaps matches TRBD1 (6 bases). The germline V and J ends were trimmed by 0 bases and 3 bases, with 12 bases remaining between them. The CDR3 has 16 amino acids. Germline V CDR1 and CDR2: SGHNT, YYREEE (reference sequence). In DNA, the CDR3 is TGTGCCAGCAGCTTGGCAGGGGCAGGCTCTAATGAAAAACTGTTTTTT. Translating it yields CASSLAGAGSNEKLFF. The whole variable domain, filled in from reference TRBV5-4 and TRBJ1-4, reads ETGVTQSPTHLIKTRGQQVTLRCSSQSGHNTVSWYQQALGQGPQFIFQYYREEENGRGNFPPRFSGLQFPNYSSELNVNALELDDSALYLCASSLAGAGSNEKLFFGSGTQLSVL.

The chain employs TRBV7-9 and TRBJ1-6; weak D call: TRBD1 (6 bases). Germline V gives CDR1 SEHNR, CDR2 FQNEAQ (reference sequence). This CDR3 has 13 residues. V was trimmed by 2 bases and J by 18 bases, leaving 17 bases between them. The CDR3 loop reads CASSLRQDLPSHF. CDR3 nucleotides: TGTGCCAGCAGCTTACGACAGGACCTCCCTTCCCACTTT.

This sequence joins TRBV28 and TRBJ1-2, with TRBD1 as a possible D gene (6 bases). The CDR3 has 16 residues. The ends were cut back, 4 bases at V and 4 bases at J, with 19 bases in the middle. CDR1 and CDR2 (germline): MDHEN, SYDVKM. The CDR3 DNA reads as TGTGCCAGCAGTTCCCTAAACAGGGTAGGACTCTATGGCTACACCTTC. Its protein product is CASSSLNRVGLYGYTF.

This clone has only a few counts. The chain combines TRBV7-3 with TRBJ1-1; the match to TRBD1 covers 8 bases. The CDR3 has 14 amino acids. Trimming cost V 4 bases and J 1 base; bases outside gene matches: 2. In germline, CDR1 is SGHTA, CDR2 FQGTGA. The CDR3, as DNA: TGTGCCAGCAGCTACGGACAGGGGAACACTGAAGCTTTCTTT. Translated, it gives CASSYGQGNTEAFF.

The rearrangement links TRBV19 to TRBJ2-5; 7 nucleotides line up with TRBD2. Germline CDR1 and CDR2: LNHDA and SQIVND (reference sequence). Unmatched junction bases numbered 6, after V lost 4 bases and J lost 4 bases. The length of the CDR3 is 14 residues. In DNA, the CDR3 is TGTGCCAGTAGTACCCGAGCGGGGACAGAGACCCAGTACTTC. Amino acid sequence: CASSTRAGTETQYF.

The chain links TRBV6-1 to TRBJ1-1; no reliable D call. Germline V gene sequence: CDR1 MNHNS, CDR2 SASEGT. The length of the CDR3 is 12 residues. V lost 6 bases to trimming and J lost 4 bases, with 9 bases between them. CDR3 coding DNA: TGTGCCAGCAGCCCACTGAGCACTGAAGCTTTCTTT. Amino acid sequence: CASSPLSTEAFF.

This rearrangement joins TRBV4-1 to TRBJ1-1, with 7 bases matching TRBD1. CDR3 length equals 17 residues. CDR1 and CDR2 (germline): MGHRA, YSYEKL. After removal of 1 base from V and 2 bases from J, the junction contained 10 bases not matched to a gene. The CDR3 here is CASSQVVWGTENTEAFF. Written as DNA, the CDR3 is TGCGCCAGCAGCCAAGTCGTGTGGGGGACAGAAAACACTGAAGCTTTCTTT.

This chain uses TRBV6-1 with TRBJ2-3; TRBD2 aligns across 9 bases. Germline loops: CDR1 MNHNS, CDR2 SASEGT. V shed 0 bases, J shed 6 bases, and the junction held 7 bases outside the gene matches. The CDR3 length is 16 residues. The CDR3 loop reads CASSEAPGLATDTQYF. DNA for the CDR3: TGTGCCAGCAGTGAAGCTCCGGGACTAGCAACCGATACGCAGTATTTT.

The sample holds one count of this clone. The J gene is TRBJ2-7, the V gene TRBV2; 11 nucleotides match TRBD1. V lost 1 base to trimming and J lost 4 bases; unmatched junction nucleotides: 6. CDR1 and CDR2 (germline): SNHLY, FYNNEI. The CDR3 totals 16 residues. The CDR3 region has the DNA TGTGCCAGCAGTGAAGTAGGACAGGGGGCTGGTTACGAGCAGTACTTC. Translation gives CASSEVGQGAGYEQYF.

V usage is TRBV11-1 and J usage is TRBJ2-3; no clear D. Germline CDR1 reads SGHAT; CDR2 reads FQDESV (reference sequence). V shed 1 base and J shed 2 bases, with 7 bases lying between them. The CDR3 length is 14 residues. The CDR3 is CASSLDYATDTQYF. DNA of the CDR3: TGTGCCAGCAGCTTAGACTACGCCACAGATACGCAGTATTTT.

The chain links TRBV28 to TRBJ1-2, with 7 bases identical to TRBD1. From germline, CDR1 is MDHEN and CDR2 SYDVKM. The J segment lost 8 bases and the V segment lost 6 bases, leaving 12 bases of the junction unmatched. The CDR3 consists of 14 residues. The CDR3 spells CASSPGGQPHGYTF. In DNA, the CDR3 is TGTGCCAGCAGCCCCGGGGGACAGCCGCACGGCTACACCTTC.

The chain couples TRBV7-9 to TRBJ2-5; tentatively, D is TRBD1 (6 bases). The CDR3 spans 14 residues. The ends were cut back, 1 base at V and 5 bases at J, with 11 bases in the middle. CDR1 SEHNR and CDR2 FQNEAQ come from the germline V gene (reference sequence). The CDR3 region has the DNA TGTGCCAGCAGCTTAGGTTCAGGGGTCGAGACCCAGTACTTC. It is translated as CASSLGSGVETQYF.

This clone came up a few times. The chain joins TRBV28 to TRBJ1-1, with a weak D call TRBD1 (6 bases). Trimming stripped 6 bases from V and 4 bases from J, with 21 bases between. Germline V gives CDR1 MDHEN, CDR2 SYDVKM. This CDR3 comprises 16 residues. The chain's CDR3 is CASSRLNGGGLTEAFF. The CDR3 coding sequence is TGTGCCAGCAGCCGGCTAAATGGGGGCGGGCTCACTGAAGCTTTCTTT.

The table lists this clone with a few counts. V is TRBV2 and J is TRBJ2-7, with D possibly being TRBD1 (5 bases). CDR3 length: 14 amino acids. Trimming left V 3 bases short and J 4 bases short, with 13 bases between. Germline CDR1 SNHLY, CDR2 FYNNEI. This CDR3 reads CASSEQGGLYEQYF. The DNA of the CDR3 is TGTGCCAGCAGTGAGCAGGGTGGTTTGTACGAGCAGTACTTC.

The chain joins TRBV2 to TRBJ2-7; TRBD1 agrees at 7 bases. The CDR3 runs 17 residues. Germline V gene sequence: CDR1 SNHLY, CDR2 FYNNEI. The ends lost 3 bases at V and 0 bases at J; junction bases unmatched: 11. For the CDR3, the DNA is TGTGCCAGCAGTGACCCAGGGGGTCTTAAGAGCTCCTACGAGCAGTACTTC. Translation gives CASSDPGGLKSSYEQYF.

V gene TRBV5-1 combines with J gene TRBJ1-4; a weak D match, TRBD1 (5 bases). Germline V gives CDR1 SGHRS, CDR2 YFSETQ. Between the trimmed V and J ends, which lost 4 bases and 3 bases, there was a span of 13 bases. CDR3 size: 15 residues. CDR3 protein: CASSVTGEANEKLFF. The CDR3 DNA reads as TGCGCCAGCAGCGTAACGGGGGAGGCTAATGAAAAACTGTTTTTT.

The CDR3 region is CAWSVGQGDYEQYF. The DNA of the CDR3 is TGTGCCTGGAGTGTAGGACAGGGGGATTACGAGCAGTACTTC. The chain uses TRBV30 and TRBJ2-5; 10 bases are shared with TRBD1. The J call could be wrong; TRBJ2-7 is a better fit for the DNA end. The germline gives CDR1 GTSNPN, CDR2 SVGIG (reference sequence). The CDR3 sequence is 14 residues long.

This chain links TRBV25-1 with TRBJ2-3, with 12 bases lining up with TRBD2. This CDR3 comprises 15 residues. Germline V gene data show CDR1 as MGHDK and CDR2 as SYGVNS. The V gene end was trimmed by 2 bases and the J gene end by 3 bases; junction bases not matched to a gene: 0. CDR3 protein: CASSELAGGTDTQYF. The CDR3, as DNA: TGTGCCAGCAGTGAACTAGCGGGGGGGACAGATACGCAGTATTTT. Supplemented by reference TRBV25-1 and TRBJ2-3, the full variable domain reads EADIYQTPRYLVIGTGKKITLECSQTMGHDKMYWYQQDPGMELHLIHYSYGVNSTEKGDLSSESTVSRIRTEHFPLTLESARPSHTSQYLCASSELAGGTDTQYFGPGTRLTVL.

This sequence joins TRBV7-3 and TRBJ1-5; 10 nucleotides agree with TRBD1. V lost 4 bases to trimming and J lost 0 bases; unmatched junction nucleotides: 9. Germline V CDR1 and CDR2: SGHTA, FQGTGA. The length of the CDR3 is 18 residues. The CDR3 DNA sequence: TGTGCCAGCAGCTGTCGGGACAGGGGAGGTGCTAGCAATCAGCCCCAGCATTTT. This encodes CASSCRDRGGASNQPQHF.

This sequence joins TRBV6-5 and TRBJ2-7, with TRBD1 identical over 7 bases. The CDR3 length is 13 residues. V was pared by 7 bases and J by 4 bases, with 7 bases of the junction left unmatched. CDR1 is MNHEY and CDR2 is SVGAGI in the germline V gene. CDR3 DNA sequence: TGTGCCAGCACCTCGACAGGGACATACGAGCAGTACTTC. This encodes CASTSTGTYEQYF.

The chain carries TRBV5-1 and TRBJ2-7, with D tentatively TRBD1 (6 bases). V was pared by 4 bases and J by 3 bases, with 17 bases between. Germline V gives CDR1 SGHRS, CDR2 YFSETQ. This CDR3 region has 15 residues. CDR3 coding DNA: TGCGCCAGCAGCCTGGACAGAGCTAATTTCTACGAGCAGTACTTC. It yields the protein CASSLDRANFYEQYF.

V usage is TRBV2 and J usage is TRBJ2-7, with D possibly TRBD2 on 5 matching bases. V shed 6 bases and J shed 2 bases, with 11 bases lying between them. The CDR3 runs to 13 residues. Germline CDR1 SNHLY, CDR2 FYNNEI. CDR3 sequence (DNA): TGTGCCAGCAGGACTGGGAGACCCTACGAGCAGTACTTC. Its translation is CASRTGRPYEQYF. The variable domain in full, with the rest retrieved from reference TRBV2 and TRBJ2-7, is EPEVTQTPSHQVTQMGQEVILRCVPISNHLYFYWYRQILGQKVEFLVSFYNNEISEKSEIFDDQFSVERPDGSNFTLKIRSTKLEDSAMYFCASRTGRPYEQYFGPGTRLTVT.

For the CDR3, the DNA is TGTGCCAGCAGCGAGGGTAATCGGGGGACTGAAGCTTTCTTT. Translating gives CASSEGNRGTEAFF. The chain uses TRBV9 and TRBJ1-1; D is perhaps TRBD1 (5 bases). Germline V gene sequence: CDR1 SGDLS, CDR2 YYNGEE. The V end lost 3 bases, the J end lost 5 bases, and 14 bases lay between the germline ends. The CDR3 consists of 14 residues.